Included here is one TCR beta chain sequence, with context. Its target is unknown. Method: immunoSEQ multiplex PCR; TCRdb's copy keeps in-frame clones and lacks some. Of fewer than 200,000 clones in the sample, 85% to 95% were seen once. The CDR3 spans 15 residues. V gave up 3 bases and J gave up 7 bases, with 18 bases separating them. CDR1 MNHEY and CDR2 SMNVEV come from the germline V gene (reference sequence). The data were taken from a study of T cell responses to AZD1222 COVID-19 vaccine. Whole-study results and caveats: Repertoire sampling occurred only after the peak T cell response. Mapped onto spike, vaccine-associated CD4 TCRs spanned it and were dominant at 160-218 and 743-854. White British people made up most donors, females outnumbered males, and clonal diversity was possibly underestimated. The study found Spike-specific TCR breadth and depth rose after two AZD1222 doses.

Sequences were derived from peripheral blood, sampled on day 0 of AZD1222 vaccination. The V gene is TRBV27, the J gene TRBJ1-1, with a tentative D call TRBD1 (5 bases). The TCR sequence derives from an adult in good health. The CDR3 is CASSFLRDARDEAFF. In nucleotides, the CDR3 is TGTGCCAGCAGTTTCTTGCGGGACGCTCGGGATGAAGCTTTCTTT.